This T cell receptor beta chain was retrieved from a study of T cell responses to AZD1222 COVID-19 vaccine. As for the study in general: Second doses were pooled across both intervals (about 4 or about 12 weeks).

In its sample, this clone was seen once. Its antigen is currently unknown. Whole-study findings and limits: The sample set comprised mostly white British donors with more females, and clonal diversity was possibly underestimated. A rise in Spike-specific TCR breadth and depth followed two AZD1222 doses. The CD4 TCRs associated with vaccination extended across spike and predominated at 160-218 and 743-854.

Generated by immunoSEQ multiplex PCR, the TCRdb table keeps only in-frame clones and is missing some. The sample lists 100,000 or so clones; 90% were seen once. V lost 4 bases to trimming and J lost 4 bases, with 10 bases between them. This CDR3 contains 13 residues. Per the germline V gene, CDR1 is LGHDT and CDR2 is YNNKEL (reference sequence). The input for sequencing was peripheral blood, taken on day 0 of AZD1222 vaccination. The V and J genes are TRBV3-1 (or the pseudogene TRBV3-2) and TRBJ1-1; possibly TRBD1 for D (5 bases). This receptor was taken from an adult in good health. The chain's CDR3 is CASSPWGVTEAFF. The CDR3 DNA sequence: TGTGCCAGCAGCCCATGGGGGGTCACTGAAGCTTTCTTT.